This T cell receptor beta chain was identified during a study of response to subunit inactivated influenza vaccine. The sample holds a few counts of this clonotype. TCRdb analysed the RT-PCR reads with MiXCR anew, one entry per CDR3 protein. Of 180,000 or so distinct CDR3 sequences in the sample, roughly 12% were seen once. The CDR3 has 16 amino acids. V was shortened by 1 base and J by 6 bases, with 15 bases between the two germline ends. The germline gives CDR1 MNHEY, CDR2 SMNVEV (reference sequence). Another study also made use of these data, one on T cells expressing NK-cell markers. That report notes: In generating TCR beta cDNA, 5'RACE template switching with UMIs was used. Where several donors were concerned, these clonotypes also led the CD3+CD56-NKG2C+ fraction.

The sequence was obtained from a man between 45 and 60 years old who received an inactivated influenza vaccine. This chain connects TRBV27 to TRBJ2-2, with D tentatively TRBD1 or TRBD2 (6 bases each). The sequencing used CD8+ T cells sorted from PBMCs, collected about 11 days after vaccination. CDR3 loop: CASSLLTKGGPGELFF. Here the CDR3 DNA reads TGTGCCAGCAGTTTATTAACCAAGGGGGGTCCCGGGGAGCTGTTTTTT.